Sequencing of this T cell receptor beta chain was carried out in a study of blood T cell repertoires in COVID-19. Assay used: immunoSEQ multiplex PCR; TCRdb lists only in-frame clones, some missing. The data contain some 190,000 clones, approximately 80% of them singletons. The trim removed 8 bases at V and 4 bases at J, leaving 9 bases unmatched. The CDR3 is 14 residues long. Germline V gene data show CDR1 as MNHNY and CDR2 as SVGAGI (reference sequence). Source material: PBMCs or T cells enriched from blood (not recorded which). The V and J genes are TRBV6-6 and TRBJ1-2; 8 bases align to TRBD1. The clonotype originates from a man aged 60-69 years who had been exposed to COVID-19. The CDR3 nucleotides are TGTGCCAGCGGGACAGGAGAAACAGTCTATGGCTACACCTTC. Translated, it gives CASGTGETVYGYTF.